This entry lists 8 T cell receptor beta chains sequenced from one sample in a study of blood T cells in healthy people across ages. It was with a sample-barcoded 5' primer and a J-beta primer mix that a second PCR of roughly 7 to 12 cycles was run. TCRdb reanalysed the 5' RACE reads using MiXCR and keeps one entry per CDR3 protein. This table holds some 1,500,000 distinct CDR3 sequences, approximately 39% found once. Material for sequencing was blood. The source is a woman between 18 and 30 years old in good health.

V is TRBV11-2 and J is TRBJ2-1, with 7 bases identical to TRBD2. The length of the CDR3 is 16 residues. Germline V CDR1 and CDR2: SGHAT, FQNNGV. The ends lost 5 bases at V and 2 bases at J; junction bases unmatched: 9. The CDR3, as DNA: TGTGCCAGCAGCCCCTGGGGGAGCGGGGCCTACAATGAGCAGTTCTTC. This encodes CASSPWGSGAYNEQFF. The variable domain in full, completed from reference TRBV11-2 and TRBJ2-1, reads EAGVAQSPRYKIIEKRQSVAFWCNPISGHATLYWYQQILGQGPKLLIQFQNNGVVDDSQLPKDRFSAERLKGVDSTLKIQPAKLEDSAVYLCASSPWGSGAYNEQFFGPGTRLTVL.

This chain joins TRBV29-1 and TRBJ2-2, with 7 bases identical to TRBD1. The CDR3 runs 14 residues. Germline V gene sequence: CDR1 SQVTM, CDR2 ANQGSEA. The ends lost 6 bases at V and 0 bases at J; junction bases unmatched: 4. The CDR3 is CSVAGTANTGELFF. The CDR3, as DNA: TGCAGCGTCGCCGGGACAGCGAACACCGGGGAGCTGTTTTTT.

The rearrangement uses TRBV5-1 and TRBJ2-7; D not certain. CDR3 length: 15 amino acids. Germline V gene lookup returns CDR1 SGHRS and CDR2 YFSETQ. V lost 4 bases and J lost 7, with 21 bases in between. CDR3 loop: CASSPDRTSYNEQYF. Written as DNA, the CDR3 is TGCGCCAGCAGCCCAGACCGAACCTCCTACAATGAGCAGTACTTC.

This clonotype came up a few times. The chain joins TRBV21-1 to TRBJ2-4; the D call TRBD1 from the table was never checked on the DNA. TRBV21-1 is annotated as a pseudogene. The CDR3 has 18 amino acids. As DNA, the CDR3 is TGTGCCAGCAGCAAAAGGGTGACAGGGCGGAAGGCCAAAAACATTCAGTACTTC. Amino acids: CASSKRVTGRKAKNIQYF.

V usage is TRBV10-3 and J usage is TRBJ2-7; a possible D gene is TRBD1 (6 bases). This CDR3 comprises 14 residues. In germline, CDR1 is ENHRY, CDR2 SYGVKD. The germline V and J ends were trimmed by 6 bases and 0 bases, with 12 bases remaining between them. This CDR3 is CAISPRGHSYEQYF. Here the CDR3 DNA reads TGTGCCATCAGCCCCCGGGGACACTCCTACGAGCAGTACTTC.

This clonotype was counted between two and nine times. This chain joins TRBV9 and TRBJ2-1, with 8 bases lining up with TRBD2. Germline lookup yields CDR1 SGDLS and CDR2 YYNGEE. With V trimmed by 1 base and J by 7 bases, 13 bases remained unmatched. The CDR3 consists of 17 residues. CDR3 amino acids: CASSVNGRSGSLNEQFF. For the CDR3, the DNA is TGTGCCAGCAGCGTAAATGGACGAAGCGGGAGTTTGAATGAGCAGTTCTTC.

V is TRBV2 and J is TRBJ2-5, with a possible D match to TRBD1 (5 bases). Germline lookup yields CDR1 SNHLY and CDR2 FYNNEI. This CDR3 spans 13 amino acids. Trimming shortened V by 4 bases and J by 7 bases, and 13 bases separated the two germline ends. CDR3 residues: CASSGGPRWTQYF. The CDR3 DNA reads TGTGCCAGCAGTGGGGGCCCCAGGTGGACCCAGTACTTC.

As concerns this clonotype: No conserved phenylalanine or tryptophan ends this CDR3, so it is likely a read error. The chain employs TRBV4-3 and TRBJ2-7; TRBD1 might be the D (6 bases). The V and J ends lost 4 bases and 5 bases respectively, with 15 bases between them. Germline V gives CDR1 LGHNA, CDR2 YSLEER. The CDR3 has 14 residues. CDR3 sequence (DNA): TGCGCCAGCAGCCTCGAACAGGGAGCCCACGAGCAGTACTTA. It specifies CASSLEQGAHEQYL.